This T cell receptor beta chain was profiled in a study of shared clonotypes between healthy human individuals. Generated by immunoSEQ multiplex PCR, the TCRdb table keeps only in-frame clones and is missing some. The table lists under 600,000 clones, about 96% of them singletons. Trimming took 2 bases from V and 4 from J, leaving 15 bases between them. The length of the CDR3 is 16 residues. Per the germline V gene, CDR1 is SGHRS and CDR2 is YFSETQ. Material for sequencing was naive CD4+ T cells sorted from blood. The subset was: CD45RA+ positively selected. The TCR was taken from a woman in her 30s in good health. The rearrangement joins TRBV5-1 to TRBJ2-2, with TRBD1 as a possible D gene (6 bases). CDR3: CASSLQQGRSTGELFF. The CDR3 nucleotides read TGCGCCAGCAGCTTACAACAGGGTCGAAGCACCGGGGAGCTGTTTTTT.